This passage covers 15 T cell receptor beta chains from one sample sequenced in a study of read filtering for tumor transcriptome and immune sequencing. This library used around 0.4 ug RNA and molecular barcoded adaptors spanning alpha/delta and beta/gamma chains. MiXCR was run by TCRdb on the reads, yielding one entry per CDR3 protein. The sample shows some 46,000 distinct CDR3 sequences, 15% to 20% of them seen only once. The material sequenced was a population of CD138-negative cells sorted from bone marrow. These TCRs come from a donor aged 40 or over with multiple myeloma.

Ten or more counts support this clonotype. Here the CDR3 DNA reads TGTGCCAGCAGTAGAGCGGGGCCGGGGACCCAGTACTTC. Protein: CASSRAGPGTQYF. The chain combines TRBV12-3 or TRBV12-4 with TRBJ2-5, with TRBD2 matching over 7 bases. With 5 bases clipped from V and 7 bases from J, the junction kept 7 bases outside the gene matches. The CDR3 extends over 13 amino acids.

This clonotype was seen at least ten times. CDR3 coding DNA: TGCAGCGGAAGCGGGCCGAGCTCCTACAATGAGCAGTTCTTC. It is translated as CSGSGPSSYNEQFF. The chain recombines TRBV29-1 with TRBJ2-1; tentative D call: TRBD2 (6 bases). CDR3 size: 14 residues. V was pared by 7 bases and J by 0 bases, with 13 bases between. CDR1 and CDR2 (germline): SQVTM, ANQGSEA.

Many counts were recorded for this clonotype. This chain uses TRBV5-5 with TRBJ1-1, with unresolved D. V gave up 0 bases and J gave up 6 bases, with 9 bases separating them. Germline V gives CDR1 SGHKS, CDR2 YYEKEE (reference sequence). This CDR3 contains 13 residues. This CDR3 is CASSLGPGSEAFF. DNA of the CDR3: TGTGCCAGCAGCTTGGGTCCGGGTTCTGAAGCTTTCTTT. Variable domain in full (rest from reference TRBV5-5 and TRBJ1-1): DAGVTQSPTHLIKTRGQQVTLRCSPISGHKSVSWYQQVLGQGPQFIFQYYEKEERGRGNFPDRFSARQFPNYSSELNVNALLLGDSALYLCASSLGPGSEAFFGQGTRLTVV.

V is TRBV14 and J is TRBJ1-4; D possibly corresponds to TRBD1 (5 bases). The V end was cut by 6 bases, the J end by 4 bases, with 18 bases between. In germline, CDR1 is SGHDN, CDR2 FVKESK. This CDR3 contains 16 residues. In DNA form, the CDR3 reads TGTGCCAGCAGTGACAGCATCGTGGGCGATAATGAAAAACTGTTTTTT. Translating gives CASSDSIVGDNEKLFF.

This clonotype has a count of ten or more. The chain carries TRBV6-6 and TRBJ2-5; D ambiguous. V lost 7 bases, J lost 4 bases, and 4 bases lay in between. CDR3 length equals 10 residues. Germline V gene lookup returns CDR1 MNHNY and CDR2 SVGAGI (reference sequence). CDR3 protein: CASKGETQYF. CDR3 sequence (DNA): TGTGCCAGCAAGGGAGAGACCCAGTACTTC.

This clonotype came up many times. The chain has TRBV28 and TRBJ1-2; 9 bases are a match to TRBD1. Germline trimming cut 6 bases from V and 0 bases from J; bases unmatched to any gene: 5. Germline values: CDR1 MDHEN, CDR2 SYDVKM. CDR3 length: 15 residues. The CDR3 DNA sequence: TGTGCCAGCAGCCATTGGACAGGGGCTAACTATGGCTACACCTTC. This gives the protein CASSHWTGANYGYTF.

This clonotype was counted at least ten times. The rearrangement links TRBV20-1 to TRBJ1-4; 10 positions agree with TRBD1. V shed 6 bases and J 4 bases; nucleotides not matched to a gene: 5. Germline CDR1 and CDR2: DFQATT and SNEGSKA (reference sequence). CDR3 length equals 14 residues. Here the CDR3 DNA reads TGCAGTGCCCAGGACAGGGGGATTAATGAAAAACTGTTTTTT. Translation gives CSAQDRGINEKLFF.

This clonotype was observed at least ten times. The chain uses TRBV19 and TRBJ2-3; D is uncertain. This CDR3 spans 11 amino acids. V shed 4 bases and J shed 4 bases, with 3 bases lying between them. In germline, CDR1 is LNHDA, CDR2 SQIVND (reference sequence). The CDR3 bases are TGTGCCAGTAGTAAGCCAGATACGCAGTATTTT. Residues: CASSKPDTQYF.

Many counts were recorded for this clonotype. The chain uses TRBV6-1 and TRBJ2-1; D is ambiguous. The germline V gene has CDR1 MNHNS and CDR2 SASEGT. Trimming pared 0 bases from V and 4 bases from J, leaving 10 bases between. This CDR3 is 15 amino acids long. DNA for the CDR3: TGTGCCAGCAGTGAAGCTTCGCAGAGATACAATGAGCAGTTCTTC. It is translated as CASSEASQRYNEQFF.

This clonotype was seen many times. This chain connects TRBV28 to TRBJ2-3, with TRBD2 identical over 8 bases. J was trimmed by 6 bases and V by 6 bases; bases with no gene match: 14. The CDR3 covers 16 residues. Germline-derived CDR1 and CDR2 are MDHEN and SYDVKM. The CDR3 region has the DNA TGTGCCAGCAGGGGTACTAGCGGCGTTACCCCCGATACGCAGTATTTT. Its protein product is CASRGTSGVTPDTQYF.

The chain uses TRBV6-5 and TRBJ2-1; a weak D match, TRBD1 (5 bases). The CDR3 covers 11 residues. Trimming took off 5 bases at V and 10 bases at J, with 9 bases between the two ends. The V gene's germline CDR1 is MNHEY and CDR2 SVGAGI. In DNA form, the CDR3 reads TGTGCCAGCAGTCAGGGTGCCGAGCAGTTCTTC. It encodes CASSQGAEQFF.

This rearrangement joins TRBV18 to TRBJ2-3; 7 bases align to TRBD1. CDR3 length: 16 amino acids. The germline V gene has CDR1 KGHSH and CDR2 LQKENI. The V and J ends lost 3 bases and 0 bases, in that order; junction bases with no gene match: 6. The CDR3 spells CASSPLRGQSTDTQYF. In nucleotides, the CDR3 is TGTGCCAGCTCACCGTTAAGGGGGCAGAGCACAGATACGCAGTATTTT. Together with reference TRBV18 and TRBJ2-3, the CDR3 gives the full variable domain: NAGVMQNPRHLVRRRGQEARLRCSPMKGHSHVYWYRQLPEEGLKFMVYLQKENIIDESGMPKERFSAEFPKEGPSILRIQQVVRGDSAAYFCASSPLRGQSTDTQYFGPGTRLTVL.

At least ten counts were recorded for this clonotype. The rearrangement joins TRBV19 to TRBJ2-1; 8 nucleotides align to TRBD2. Germline V gives CDR1 LNHDA, CDR2 SQIVND (reference sequence). The CDR3 totals 15 residues. The ends lost 3 bases at V and 5 bases at J; junction bases unmatched: 6. The CDR3: CASSMGSGSHNEQFF. In DNA, the CDR3 is TGTGCCAGTAGTATGGGGAGCGGGAGCCACAATGAGCAGTTCTTC.

This clonotype was picked up many times. The V call is TRBV6-5, the J call TRBJ2-1; 11 bases fit TRBD2. The germline CDR1 and CDR2 sequences are MNHEY and SVGAGI. The V segment lost 6 bases and the J segment 8 bases; nucleotides outside the gene matches: 12. This CDR3 is built from 16 residues. The chain's CDR3 is CASSSRVAGGQDEQFF. The CDR3 nucleotides read TGTGCCAGCAGCTCACGGGTAGCGGGAGGGCAGGATGAGCAGTTCTTC.

This clonotype was recorded many times. In DNA form, the CDR3 reads TGTGCCAGCAGCCCTAGCGGGAGGGGGACCCAGTACTTC. It codes for CASSPSGRGTQYF. The rearrangement joins TRBV7-2 to TRBJ2-5, with 12 positions matching TRBD2. Per germline, CDR1 SGHTA and CDR2 FQGNSA. Trimming took 5 bases from V and 7 from J; bases not matched to a gene: 2. The CDR3 length is 13 residues.